This is a list of T cell receptor beta chains from one sample in a study of blood T cells in healthy people across ages. TCRdb called the 5' RACE reads again in MiXCR, with one record for every CDR3 protein. The data hold some 730,000 distinct CDR3 sequences, with about 24% observed a single time. Sequencing used blood. These receptors were obtained from a man in his 70s in good health. CDR3s include the opening cysteine and the closing phenylalanine or tryptophan. D genes are given only for firm matches. The listing skips clone size in some rows; elsewhere it reads once, few, many or a size class.

J | size | D | V | DNA | CDR3
TRBJ1-2 | many | . | TRBV19 | TGTGCCAGTTCGGGCCAAATGGGCTATGGCTACACCTTC | CASSGQMGYGYTF
TRBJ2-5 | few | TRBD1 | TRBV7-9 | TGTGCCAGCAGCCCCGGGACAGCTCTTCAAGAGACCCAGTACTTC | CASSPGTALQETQYF
TRBJ2-1 | . | . | TRBV20-1 | TGCAGTGCTGCCGATCCGAATGAGCAGTTCTTC | CSAADPNEQFF
TRBJ2-2 | . | . | TRBV7-8 | TGTGCCAGCAGCTTAGGGGCCCAGAGGGGCCGAGGGCTGTTTTTT | CASSLGAQRGRGLFF
TRBJ1-2 | . | . | TRBV6-6 | TGTGCCAGCTCCGACAGCAGCTATGGCTACACCTTC | CASSDSSYGYTF
TRBJ1-4 | . | TRBD1 | TRBV12-3/TRBV12-4 | TGTGCCAGCAGTTACGACAGGGAGCCAAATGAAAAACTGTTTTTT | CASSYDREPNEKLFF
TRBJ2-3 | . | . | TRBV20-1 | TGCAGTGCTAGAGACAGGGAACCGACAGATACGCAGTATTTT | CSARDREPTDTQYF
TRBJ2-7 | . | . | TRBV3-1 | TGTGCCAGCAGCCAAGATCTCGTTAGGGCATACGAGGCCTACGAGCAGTACTTC | CASSQDLVRAYEAYEQYF
TRBJ1-5 | . | . | TRBV11-2 | TGTGCCAGCAGCGCAAACAGGGTGGCTCAGCCCCAGCATTTT | CASSANRVAQPQHF
TRBJ2-7 | . | . | TRBV7-2 | TGTGCCAGCAGTCTAAATCCAGCCTTTACAGGGAGCGAGCAGTACTTC | CASSLNPAFTGSEQYF
TRBJ2-3 | few | . | TRBV6-4 | TGTGCCAGCAGTGACGGATTAAGCACAGATACGCAGTATTTT | CASSDGLSTDTQYF
TRBJ2-3 | few | . | TRBV14 | TGTGCCAGCAGCCCCTTCGGGGGGCGTCGGGGCCCAGATACGCAGTATTTT | CASSPFGGRRGPDTQYF
TRBJ1-2 | many | TRBD1 | TRBV4-1 | TGCGCCAGCAGCCAAGAGCCCGGGACAGGCTATGGCTACACCTTC | CASSQEPGTGYGYTF
TRBJ1-1 | few | TRBD1 | TRBV30 | TGTGCCTGGAGTGTAGGTCCAGGGGGCTGGGACACTGAAGCTTTCTTT | CAWSVGPGGWDTEAFF
TRBJ2-7 | . | . | TRBV7-9 | TGTGCCAGCAGCCTTCTCGACTCGGGGTACGAGCAGTACTTC | CASSLLDSGYEQYF
TRBJ2-1 | . | TRBD1 | TRBV6-5 | TGTGCCAGCAGTTACGACAGGGGGCTGAATGAGCAGTTCTTC | CASSYDRGLNEQFF
TRBJ2-3 | many | . | TRBV5-1 | TGTGCCAGCAGCTTGGATCCAGATACGCAGTATTTT | CASSLDPDTQYF
TRBJ2-6 | . | . | TRBV20-1 | TGCAGTGCTAGACCCGGGACGTATGGGGCCAACGTCCTGACTTTC | CSARPGTYGANVLTF
TRBJ1-6 | few | TRBD1 | TRBV5-6 | TGTGCCAGCAGCCTCGGGACAGGGGCCGATAATTCACCCCTCCACTTT | CASSLGTGADNSPLHF
TRBJ2-3 | many | . | TRBV6-6 | TGTGCCAGCAGTTACCCGGGCACAGATACGCAGTATTTT | CASSYPGTDTQYF
TRBJ2-3 | . | TRBD1 | TRBV7-6 | TGTGCCAGCAGCTCGCTCAGGGGGCTGGTAGATACGCAGTATTTT | CASSSLRGLVDTQYF
TRBJ1-4 | . | TRBD1 | TRBV10-3 | TGTGCCATCAGTGACGGGGACAGGGGTGAAAAACTGTTTTTT | CAISDGDRGEKLFF
TRBJ2-7 | few | . | TRBV6-1 | TGTGCCAGCAGCCTCCTTAGTAGGGGCTACGGGCAGTACTTC | CASSLLSRGYGQYF
TRBJ1-1 | once | . | TRBV6-5 | TGTGCCAGCGGGACCAATGACAGACCGACTGAAGCTTTCTTT | CASGTNDRPTEAFF
TRBJ1-2 | . | . | TRBV5-1 | TGCGCCACAGCGGCCGGGGACACCGGTCCTAGTGGCTACACCTTC | CATAAGDTGPSGYTF
TRBJ2-1 | . | . | TRBV20-1 | TGCAGTGCTTGGTACAATGAGCAGTTCTTC | CSAWYNEQFF
TRBJ2-5 | . | . | TRBV5-1 | TGCGCCAGCAGCTTGGAAGGACAAAGGGAAGAGACCCAGTACTTC | CASSLEGQREETQYF
TRBJ2-3 | many | TRBD2 | TRBV12-3/TRBV12-4 | TGTGCCAGCAGTTTAGGACTAGCGGAGGGCACAGATACGCAGTATTTT | CASSLGLAEGTDTQYF
TRBJ2-7 | . | TRBD2 | TRBV12-3/TRBV12-4 | TGTGCCAGCAGTCCGGGGGGATGGGGGGTTATGGACGAGCAGTACTTC | CASSPGGWGVMDEQYF
TRBJ2-5 | . | . | TRBV12-3/TRBV12-4 | TGTGCCAGCAGTTTAGACTTGACCGGGACACCCCAAGAGACCCAGTACTTC | CASSLDLTGTPQETQYF
TRBJ2-1 | few | . | TRBV6-5 | TGTGCCAGCAGTTATGGTAGGGTTGGACACAATGAGCAGTTCTTC | CASSYGRVGHNEQFF
TRBJ1-5 | few | . | TRBV9 | TGTGCCAGCAGCCCGGGACCCATGCGGCCCCAGCATTTT | CASSPGPMRPQHF
TRBJ2-1 | few | TRBD1 | TRBV20-1 | TGCAGTGCTAGTCGACAGGGGGCGTGGAATGAGCAGTTCTTC | CSASRQGAWNEQFF
TRBJ2-2 | few | . | TRBV28 | TGTGCCAGCACCAGGGACGACACCGGGGAGCTGTTTTTT | CASTRDDTGELFF
TRBJ1-3 | . | . | TRBV4-1 | TGCGCCAGCAGCCAAGATGGGGGAACGAGAGGAAACACCATATATTTT | CASSQDGGTRGNTIYF
TRBJ2-5 | few | TRBD1 | TRBV18 | TGTGCCAGCTCACTACGACAGGGCCCTGGAGAGACCCAGTACTTC | CASSLRQGPGETQYF
TRBJ1-2 | few | . | TRBV29-1 | TGCAGCGTTGATTTGAGTGGATTC | CSVDLSGF
TRBJ1-5 | few | . | TRBV6-2/TRBV6-3 | TGTGCCAGCAGGCCCCAAGGACGCAGGAGCAATCAGCCCCAGCATTTT | CASRPQGRRSNQPQHF
TRBJ2-5 | . | . | TRBV18 | TGTGCCAGCTCACCACTCAGGGGCAGCCAAGAGACCCAGTACTTC | CASSPLRGSQETQYF
TRBJ2-7 | few | TRBD1 | TRBV13 | TGTGCCAGCAGCTCCGATCGGGACAGGGTGATGGGGATATCTTACGAGCAGTACTTC | CASSSDRDRVMGISYEQYF